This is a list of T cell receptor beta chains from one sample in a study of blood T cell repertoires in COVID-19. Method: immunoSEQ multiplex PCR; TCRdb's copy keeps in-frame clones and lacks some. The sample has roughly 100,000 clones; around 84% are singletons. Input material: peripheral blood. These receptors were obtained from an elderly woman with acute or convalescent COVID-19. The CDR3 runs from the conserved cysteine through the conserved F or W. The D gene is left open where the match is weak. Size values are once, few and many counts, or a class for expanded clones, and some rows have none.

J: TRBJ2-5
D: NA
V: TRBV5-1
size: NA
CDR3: CASSSDIQETQYF
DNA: TGCGCCAGCAGCAGTGACATACAGGAGACCCAGTACTTC

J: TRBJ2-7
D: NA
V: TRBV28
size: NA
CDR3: CASSLWGGYEQYF
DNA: TGTGCCAGCAGTTTATGGGGGGGCTACGAGCAGTACTTC

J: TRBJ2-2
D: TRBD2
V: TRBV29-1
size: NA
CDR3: CSIGGYKGLEDTGELFF
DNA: TGCAGCATAGGGGGGTATAAGGGACTAGAGGACACCGGGGAGCTGTTTTTT

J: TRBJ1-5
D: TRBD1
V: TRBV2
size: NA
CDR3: CASSMAAGGQPQHF
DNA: TGTGCCAGCAGTATGGCGGCAGGGGGACAGCCCCAGCATTTT

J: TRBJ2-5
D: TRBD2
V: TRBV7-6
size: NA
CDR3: CASSLELAGVGAARETQYF
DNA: TGTGCCAGCAGCTTAGAGCTAGCGGGAGTTGGTGCCGCAAGGGAGACCCAGTACTTC

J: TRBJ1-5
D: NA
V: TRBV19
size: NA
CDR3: CASSTVVGARLRNQPQHF
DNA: TGTGCCAGTAGTACGGTGGTAGGGGCAAGGTTACGCAATCAGCCCCAGCATTTT

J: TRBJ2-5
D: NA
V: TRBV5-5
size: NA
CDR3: CASSPIGPETQYF
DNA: TGTGCCAGCAGCCCTATTGGGCCGGAGACCCAGTACTTC

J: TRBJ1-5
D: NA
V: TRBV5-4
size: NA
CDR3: CASSVQGSEPQHF
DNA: TGTGCCAGCAGCGTTCAGGGGAGCGAGCCCCAGCATTTT

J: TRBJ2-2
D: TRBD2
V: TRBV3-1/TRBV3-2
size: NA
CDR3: CASEREGLTGELFF
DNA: TGTGCCAGCGAGCGGGAGGGCCTGACCGGGGAGCTGTTTTTT

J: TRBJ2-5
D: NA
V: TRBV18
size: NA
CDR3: CASSPGLMETQYF
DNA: TGTGCCAGCTCACCGGGACTGATGGAGACCCAGTACTTC

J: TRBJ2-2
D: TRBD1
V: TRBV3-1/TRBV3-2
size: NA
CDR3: CASSQGGGNTGELFF
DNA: TGTGCCAGCAGCCAAGGAGGGGGCAACACCGGGGAGCTGTTTTTT

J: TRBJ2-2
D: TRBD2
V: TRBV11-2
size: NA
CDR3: CASSSQTLGGRSTGELFF
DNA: TGTGCCAGCAGCTCACAGACGCTTGGCGGGAGGAGCACCGGGGAGCTGTTTTTT

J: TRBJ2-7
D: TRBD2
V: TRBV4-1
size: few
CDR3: CASSHLAGPLYEQYF
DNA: TGCGCCAGCAGCCATCTAGCGGGACCGCTCTACGAGCAGTACTTC

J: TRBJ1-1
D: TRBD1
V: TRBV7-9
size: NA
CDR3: CASSLDDRGEAFF
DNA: TGTGCCAGCAGCTTAGACGACAGGGGGGAAGCTTTCTTT

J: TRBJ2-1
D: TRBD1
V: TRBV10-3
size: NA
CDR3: CAIRGQGEHNEQFF
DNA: TGTGCCATCAGGGGACAGGGGGAACACAATGAGCAGTTCTTC

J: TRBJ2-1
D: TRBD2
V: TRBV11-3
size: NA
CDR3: CASSSSSSTSGRRNEQFF
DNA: TGTGCCAGCAGCTCCTCTTCATCGACTAGCGGGAGAAGGAATGAGCAGTTCTTC

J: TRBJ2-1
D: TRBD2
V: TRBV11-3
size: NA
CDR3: CASSLGGLAGNNEQFF
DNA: TGTGCCAGCAGCCTAGGTGGACTAGCGGGCAACAATGAGCAGTTCTTC

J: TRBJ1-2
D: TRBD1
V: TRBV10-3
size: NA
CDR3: CAISDPGQHFNYGYTF
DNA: TGTGCCATCAGTGACCCGGGACAGCATTTTAACTATGGCTACACCTTC

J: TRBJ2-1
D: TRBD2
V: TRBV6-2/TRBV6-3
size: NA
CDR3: CASSQLAGRNNEQFF
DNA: TGTGCCAGCAGCCAACTAGCGGGAAGGAACAATGAGCAGTTCTTC

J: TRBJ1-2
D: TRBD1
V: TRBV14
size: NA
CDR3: CASSHETGASHGYTF
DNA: TGTGCCAGCAGCCATGAGACAGGGGCATCGCATGGCTACACCTTC

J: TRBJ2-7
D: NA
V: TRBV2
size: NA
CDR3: CASSVNGGNEQYF
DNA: TGTGCCAGCAGTGTCAACGGCGGGAACGAGCAGTACTTC

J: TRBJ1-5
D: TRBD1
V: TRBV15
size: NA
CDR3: CATSLEGTAFNQPQHF
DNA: TGTGCCACCAGCCTAGAGGGGACAGCCTTCAATCAGCCCCAGCATTTT

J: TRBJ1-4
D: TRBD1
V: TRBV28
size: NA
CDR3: CASSFTDRGSNEKLFF
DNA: TGTGCCAGCAGTTTTACGGACAGGGGGTCTAATGAAAAACTGTTTTTT

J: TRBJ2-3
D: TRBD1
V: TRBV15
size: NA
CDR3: CATSRNRQGTDTQYF
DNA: TGTGCCACCAGCAGAAACCGACAGGGGACAGATACGCAGTATTTT

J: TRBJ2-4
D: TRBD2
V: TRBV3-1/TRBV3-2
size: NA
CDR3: CASSQVTSGKKNIQYF
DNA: TGTGCCAGCAGCCAAGTAACTAGCGGGAAGAAAAACATTCAGTACTTC

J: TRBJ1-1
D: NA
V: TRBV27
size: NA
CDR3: CASTLVGGGRGTEAFF
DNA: TGTGCCAGCACCCTCGTGGGGGGGGGAAGGGGGACTGAAGCTTTCTTT

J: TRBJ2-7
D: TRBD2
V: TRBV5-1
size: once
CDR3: CASSRTSVNSYEQYF
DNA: TGCGCCAGCAGCCGGACTAGCGTAAACTCCTACGAGCAGTACTTC

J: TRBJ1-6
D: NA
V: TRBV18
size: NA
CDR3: CASSPTGGSNSPLHF
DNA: TGTGCCAGCTCACCAACGGGGGGGAGTAATTCACCCCTCCACTTT

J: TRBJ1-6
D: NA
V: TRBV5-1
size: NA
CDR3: CASSLGQRNSPLHF
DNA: TGCGCCAGCAGCTTGGGACAGCGAAATTCACCCCTCCACTTT

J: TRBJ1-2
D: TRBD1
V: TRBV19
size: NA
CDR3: CASSMGQGSGYTF
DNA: TGTGCCAGTAGTATGGGACAGGGTTCGGGCTACACCTTC

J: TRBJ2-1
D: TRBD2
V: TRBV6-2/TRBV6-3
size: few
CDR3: CASSILAGAYNEQFF
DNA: TGTGCCAGCAGTATCTTAGCGGGAGCCTACAATGAGCAGTTCTTC

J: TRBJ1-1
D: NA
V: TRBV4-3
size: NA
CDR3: CASSQDPGSTEAFF
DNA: TGCGCCAGCAGCCAAGATCCGGGGAGCACTGAAGCTTTCTTT

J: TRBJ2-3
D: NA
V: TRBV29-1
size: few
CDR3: CSVQGDTTDTQYF
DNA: TGCAGCGTCCAAGGGGACACTACAGATACGCAGTATTTT

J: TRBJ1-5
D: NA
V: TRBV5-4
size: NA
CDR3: CASSDGGRNQPQHF
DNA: TGTGCCAGCAGCGATGGGGGGAGGAATCAGCCCCAGCATTTT

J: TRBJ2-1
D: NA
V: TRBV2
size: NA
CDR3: CASSDRSSYNEQFF
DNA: TGTGCCAGCAGTGACCGCAGCTCCTACAATGAGCAGTTCTTC

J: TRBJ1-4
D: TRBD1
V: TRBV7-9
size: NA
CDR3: CASSATGLGTNEKLFF
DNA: TGTGCCAGCAGCGCGACAGGGCTTGGAACTAATGAAAAACTGTTTTTT

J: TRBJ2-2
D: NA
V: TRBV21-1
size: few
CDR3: CASSVSAGVPMNTGELFF
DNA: TGTGCCAGCAGCGTATCTGCCGGGGTCCCAATGAACACCGGGGAGCTGTTTTTT

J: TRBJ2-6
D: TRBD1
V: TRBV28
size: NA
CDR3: CASTGTGGLSGANVLTF
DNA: TGTGCCAGCACCGGGACAGGGGGCCTCTCTGGGGCCAACGTCCTGACTTTC

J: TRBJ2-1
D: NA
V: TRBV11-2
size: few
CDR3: CASSFKGTSFEQFF
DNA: TGTGCCAGCAGCTTCAAAGGGACTTCCTTTGAGCAGTTCTTC

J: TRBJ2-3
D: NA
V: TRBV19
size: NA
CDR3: CASSIDPTYTGTDTQYF
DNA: TGTGCCAGTAGTATAGACCCTACTTACACAGGGACAGATACGCAGTATTTT

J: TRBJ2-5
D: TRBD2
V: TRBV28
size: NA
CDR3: CASSPLAGGKQETQYF
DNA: TGTGCCAGCAGTCCCCTAGCGGGAGGAAAACAAGAGACCCAGTACTTC

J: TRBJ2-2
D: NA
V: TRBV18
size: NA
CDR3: CASSVDRTAGELFF
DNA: TGTGCCAGCTCAGTGGACAGAACAGCCGGGGAGCTGTTTTTT

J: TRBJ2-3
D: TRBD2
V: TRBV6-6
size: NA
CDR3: CASSPGLAGGPKSDTQYF
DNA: TGTGCCAGCAGTCCGGGACTAGCGGGAGGGCCGAAGTCAGATACGCAGTATTTT

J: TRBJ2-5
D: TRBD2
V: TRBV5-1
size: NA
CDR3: CASAGTSGNQETQYF
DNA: TGCGCCAGCGCGGGGACTAGCGGGAACCAAGAGACCCAGTACTTC

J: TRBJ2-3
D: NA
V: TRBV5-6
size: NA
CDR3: CASSLYRVGDTQYF
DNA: TGTGCCAGCAGCTTGTACAGGGTAGGGGATACGCAGTATTTT

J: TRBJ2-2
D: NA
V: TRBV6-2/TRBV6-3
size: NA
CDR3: CASSYFSANTGELFF
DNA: TGTGCCAGCAGTTATTTTTCGGCGAACACCGGGGAGCTGTTTTTT

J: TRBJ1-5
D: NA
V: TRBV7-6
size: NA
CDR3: CASSRGEGNQPQHF
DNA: TGTGCCAGCAGCCGAGGGGAGGGGAATCAGCCCCAGCATTTT

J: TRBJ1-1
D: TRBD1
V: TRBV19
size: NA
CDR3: CASTTRVKGTGDASRDTEAFF
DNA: TGTGCCAGTACCACCAGAGTGAAGGGGACAGGGGACGCTTCGAGGGACACTGAAGCTTTCTTT

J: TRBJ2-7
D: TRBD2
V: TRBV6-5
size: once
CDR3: CASRRGGATEIF
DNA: TGTGCCAGCAGAAGGGGAGGGGCGACAGAGATCTTC

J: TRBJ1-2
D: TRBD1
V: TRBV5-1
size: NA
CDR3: CASSPLTGTADGYTF
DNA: TGCGCCAGCAGCCCCTTAACCGGGACAGCAGATGGCTACACCTTC

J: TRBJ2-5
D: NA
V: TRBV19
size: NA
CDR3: CASSTQQVQETQYF
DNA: TGTGCCAGTAGTACCCAACAGGTGCAAGAGACCCAGTACTTC

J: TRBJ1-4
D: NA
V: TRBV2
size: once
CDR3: CASSDGRSGEKLFF
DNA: TGTGCCAGCAGTGACGGCAGGTCTGGTGAAAAACTGTTTTTT

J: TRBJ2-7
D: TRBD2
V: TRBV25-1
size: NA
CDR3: CASSEGGSVGQYF
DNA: TGTGCCAGCAGTGAGGGGGGGTCGGTTGGGCAGTACTTC